This T cell receptor (beta chain) was identified in a study of chemoradiotherapy in HPV16-positive cancers. Study background: Functional T-cell assays on two HPV16-positive patients' cells defined candidate HPV-specific clones and common TCR motifs.

Remarks on this clone: Its antigen remains unknown.

Here immunoSEQ multiplex PCR was the method, and the copy in TCRdb shows in-frame clones only, minus some. The sample records about 5,000 clones, 85% to 95% being singletons. V was clipped by 5 bases and J by 6 bases, with 16 bases between them. Looked up from germline, CDR1 is MDHEN and CDR2 is SYDVKM. This CDR3 is 15 amino acids long. Study findings and constraints: Only two HPV16-positive patients supplied the functional HPV-specificity definition. Candidate HPV-specific clones and E7-related TCR motifs grew in tumor during treatment. HPV-responsive T-cell expansion during chemoradiotherapy was linked to improved recurrence-free survival in HPV16-positive patients.

V usage is TRBV28 and J usage is TRBJ2-2; D remains ambiguous. This TCR was recovered from a human donor with HPV-associated anogenital cancer. Sample acquisition took place from a patient who underwent chemoradiotherapy. The CDR3 region has the DNA TGTGCCAGCAGTACGCGGCTACGCGTGGCCGGGGAGCTGTTTTTT. This gives the protein CASSTRLRVAGELFF. Full variable domain (rest looked up from reference TRBV28 and TRBJ2-2): DVKVTQSSRYLVKRTGEKVFLECVQDMDHENMFWYRQDPGLGLRLIYFSYDVKMKEKGDIPEGYSVSREKKERFSLILESASTNQTSMYLCASSTRLRVAGELFFGEGSRLTVL.